These 2 T cell receptor beta chains were sequenced from one sample in a study of technical replicates of blood from a handful of donors. Clones were read by immunoSEQ multiplex PCR, and TCRdb kept only the in-frame ones, dropping some. The sample lists almost 90,000 clones; 95% were seen once. Sequencing was carried out using T cells isolated from PBMCs. Source of these receptors: a human donor in good health.

CDR3 nucleotide sequence: TGTGCCAGCAGTTATGGGAGGGGTTCTTACAATGAGCAGTTCTTC. Translated, it gives CASSYGRGSYNEQFF. V and J are TRBV6-5 and TRBJ2-1, with 7 bases fitting TRBD2. This CDR3 contains 15 residues. CDR1 MNHEY and CDR2 SVGAGI come from the germline V gene. The V and J ends lost 3 bases and 4 bases, in that order; junction bases with no gene match: 6.

This clone has only a few counts. This chain joins TRBV30 and TRBJ1-1, with TRBD1 matching 8 bases. This CDR3 is built from 12 residues. V lost 4 bases, J lost 8 bases, and 6 bases stayed unmatched. Germline V gene data show CDR1 as GTSNPN and CDR2 as SVGIG (reference sequence). DNA for the CDR3: TGTGCCTGGAATATCCGGGACAGGGAAGCTTTCTTT. Its protein product is CAWNIRDREAFF.